Listed here are 18 T cell receptor beta chains from one sample, sequenced in a study of CD4 T cells in relation to SARS-CoV-2 and coronaviruses. Unexposed donor CD4+ T cells date from about 2010-2018, before the COVID-19 pandemic. The protocol was immunoSEQ multiplex PCR, while the TCRdb copy is restricted to in-frame clones and leaves out a portion. The table has under 90,000 clones, 85% to 95% seen once. Material for sequencing was naive CD4+ T cells from PBMCs. Described subset: naive CD4+ T cells isolated by negative enrichment. The receptors originated from a human donor in good health.

This clone was recorded once. The V call is TRBV9, the J call TRBJ2-7; 8 bases align to TRBD1. The CDR3 is made up of 16 amino acids. The germline CDR1 and CDR2 sequences are SGDLS and YYNGEE. The V segment lost 1 base and the J segment 2 bases; nucleotides outside the gene matches: 8. CDR3 bases: TGTGCCAGCAGCGTATCAAAGGACAGGGCCCCCTACGAGCAGTACTTC. As protein: CASSVSKDRAPYEQYF.

V and J are TRBV6-5 and TRBJ1-5, with TRBD1 matching over 10 bases. CDR1 MNHEY and CDR2 SVGAGI come from the germline V gene. With V trimmed by 6 bases and J by 4 bases, 6 bases remained unmatched. The CDR3 loop spans 15 amino acids. The CDR3: CASSRGQGGNQPQHF. CDR3 nucleotide sequence: TGTGCCAGCAGCCGCGGACAGGGGGGGAATCAGCCCCAGCATTTT.

The rearrangement uses TRBV6-5 and TRBJ1-4; D gene uncertain. With 5 bases removed from V and 0 bases from J, the gap between germline ends came to 7 bases. Per the germline V gene, CDR1 is MNHEY and CDR2 is SVGAGI. The CDR3 length is 14 residues. As DNA, the CDR3 is TGTGCCAGCAGTAGAAGTCCAACTAATGAAAAACTGTTTTTT. This encodes CASSRSPTNEKLFF.

The chain employs TRBV6-2 or TRBV6-3 and TRBJ1-1; D call uncertain. V lost 5 bases and J lost 6, with 10 bases in between. The CDR3 totals 12 residues. Looked up from germline, CDR1 is MNHEY and CDR2 is SVGEGT. As DNA, the CDR3 is TGTGCCAGCAGTAAGTACGGGGCTGAAGCTTTCTTT. Its translation is CASSKYGAEAFF.

The rearrangement uses TRBV18 and TRBJ1-5, with D unclear. Trimming took 3 bases from V and 5 from J, leaving 11 bases between them. Germline lookup yields CDR1 KGHSH and CDR2 LQKENI. CDR3 length: 14 residues. CDR3 amino acids: CASSPLEGDQPQHF. CDR3 nucleotides: TGTGCCAGCTCACCTCTTGAGGGCGATCAGCCCCAGCATTTT.

CDR3 sequence: CASSQGLTSGSDTQYF. CDR3 nucleotides: TGCGCCAGCAGCCAAGGGCTGACTAGCGGATCAGATACGCAGTATTTT. This chain connects TRBV4-1 to TRBJ2-3; TRBD2 agrees at 9 bases. CDR1 is MGHRA, CDR2 YSYEKL, per germline. The CDR3 is 16 residues long. J gave up 4 bases and V 1 base, and 6 bases lay outside the gene matches.

The chain recombines TRBV28 with TRBJ2-7, with D possibly being TRBD2 (6 bases). V was cut by 6 bases and J by 9 bases, with 21 bases left in between. Germline V gives CDR1 MDHEN, CDR2 SYDVKM. CDR3 size: 14 residues. CDR3 protein: CASRHDAGRSGQYF. The CDR3, as DNA: TGTGCCAGCAGACACGACGCCGGGAGAAGCGGGCAGTACTTC.

This chain uses TRBV6-5 with TRBJ2-3, with 8 bases that match TRBD2. V shed 0 bases and J 0 bases; nucleotides not matched to a gene: 2. Germline V gene sequence: CDR1 MNHEY, CDR2 SVGAGI. This CDR3 spans 16 amino acids. The CDR3 region is CASSYSRGASTDTQYF. In nucleotides, the CDR3 is TGTGCCAGCAGTTACTCGCGGGGGGCGAGCACAGATACGCAGTATTTT.

This clone has a single count. V gene TRBV5-1 combines with J gene TRBJ1-1; 12 nucleotides line up with TRBD1. CDR3 size: 18 residues. J gave up 2 bases and V 4 bases, and 12 bases lay outside the gene matches. The germline V gene has CDR1 SGHRS and CDR2 YFSETQ. The CDR3 here is CASSRTPGTGGLNTEAFF. The CDR3 DNA is TGCGCCAGCAGCCGGACGCCCGGGACAGGGGGCTTAAACACTGAAGCTTTCTTT. Variable domain in full (rest from reference TRBV5-1 and TRBJ1-1): KAGVTQTPRYLIKTRGQQVTLSCSPISGHRSVSWYQQTPGQGLQFLFEYFSETQRNKGNFPGRFSGRQFSNSRSEMNVSTLELGDSALYLCASSRTPGTGGLNTEAFFGQGTRLTVV.

The count of this clone is one. The chain links TRBV4-1 to TRBJ2-1, with D possibly TRBD1 on 6 matching bases. The CDR3 totals 18 residues. V lost 0 bases to trimming and J lost 10 bases, with 25 bases between them. The germline V gene has CDR1 MGHRA and CDR2 YSYEKL. The CDR3 DNA sequence: TGCGCCAGCAGCCAAGAAGGCCCAAGACAGGTGCCTACAAGGGAGCAGTTCTTC. Protein sequence: CASSQEGPRQVPTREQFF.

The chain links TRBV4-3 to TRBJ2-6; D is perhaps TRBD1 or TRBD2 (6 bases each). This CDR3 spans 20 amino acids. Germline V gives CDR1 LGHNA, CDR2 YSLEER. The V and J ends lost 0 bases and 1 base respectively, with 19 bases between them. The CDR3: CASSQEHLGGGVSGANVLTF. The CDR3 nucleotides read TGCGCCAGCAGCCAAGAACATTTAGGAGGGGGAGTATCTGGGGCCAACGTCCTGACTTTC.

The rearrangement links TRBV6-5 to TRBJ2-3, with 7 nucleotides matching TRBD2. Germline V CDR1 and CDR2: MNHEY, SVGAGI. This CDR3 is 13 amino acids long. The V segment lost 6 bases and the J segment 13 bases; nucleotides outside the gene matches: 13. CDR3 residues: CASSSLAERGKYF. CDR3 DNA sequence: TGTGCCAGCAGCTCTCTAGCGGAGCGGGGCAAGTATTTT.

This chain connects TRBV24-1 to TRBJ1-2; the match to TRBD1 covers 8 bases. Germline CDR1 reads KGHDR; CDR2 reads SFDVKD. This CDR3 is 15 amino acids long. Trimming at V came to 2 bases and at J to 4 bases, leaving 5 bases not matched to a gene. The CDR3 loop reads CATSDSRTGGYGYTF. CDR3 nucleotides: TGTGCCACCAGTGATTCCCGAACAGGGGGCTATGGCTACACCTTC.

CDR3 in amino acids: CASRVQGASNEQFF. CDR3 in DNA: TGTGCCAGCAGGGTACAGGGGGCGAGCAATGAGCAGTTCTTC. V and J are TRBV2 and TRBJ2-1, with 9 bases identical to TRBD1. V gave up 6 bases and J gave up 6 bases; unmatched junction bases: 6. Germline V gene data show CDR1 as SNHLY and CDR2 as FYNNEI. This CDR3 region has 14 residues.

This chain uses TRBV5-1 with TRBJ2-3, with 8 positions matching TRBD1. This CDR3 is built from 13 residues. In germline, CDR1 is SGHRS, CDR2 YFSETQ. V dropped 2 bases and J dropped 4; count of bases not matched to a gene: 0. The CDR3 spells CASSLQGADTQYF. Here the CDR3 DNA reads TGCGCCAGCAGCTTACAGGGGGCAGATACGCAGTATTTT.

V and J are TRBV12-3 or TRBV12-4 and TRBJ1-2, with D perhaps TRBD1 (6 bases). This CDR3 has 13 residues. Trimming cost V 4 bases and J 4 bases, with 10 bases left between them. The CDR3 region is CASSYTGSYGYTF. CDR3 coding DNA: TGTGCCAGCAGTTATACAGGGAGCTATGGCTACACCTTC.

The chain recombines TRBV7-9 with TRBJ2-1; 12 bases agree with TRBD2. Trimming at V came to 3 bases and at J to 8 bases, leaving 5 bases not matched to a gene. CDR1 and CDR2 (germline): SEHNR, FQNEAQ (reference sequence). The CDR3 has 15 amino acids. The DNA of the CDR3 is TGTGCCAGCAGCTTCGCTAGCGGGGGGGCCGATGAGCAGTTCTTC. Amino acids: CASSFASGGADEQFF.

V gene TRBV20-1 combines with J gene TRBJ1-2; D is perhaps TRBD1 (5 bases). From germline, CDR1 is DFQATT and CDR2 SNEGSKA (reference sequence). The CDR3 runs 12 residues. Trimming removed 3 bases from V and 4 bases from J, with 9 bases in between. The CDR3 region has the DNA TGCAGTGCTAGTGAAGGGACCTATGGCTACACCTTC. Its translation: CSASEGTYGYTF.